This is a list of T cell receptor beta chains from one sample in a study of T cell responses to AZD1222 COVID-19 vaccine. Generated by immunoSEQ multiplex PCR, the TCRdb table keeps only in-frame clones and is missing some. The sample holds approximately 61,000 clones, 65% to 85% seen once. Specimen: peripheral blood, collected 28 days after the second AZD1222 dose. Receptor source: an adult who received the AZD1222 COVID-19 vaccine. CDR3s include the opening cysteine and the closing phenylalanine or tryptophan. Fields, in order: D gene, V gene, clone size, J gene, CDR3 protein, CDR3 DNA. The D gene is left open where the match is weak. Size is stated for part of the rows, as once, few or many counts, or as a class when the clone is expanded.

-	TRBV4-2	-	TRBJ1-5	CASSQDAYQPQHF	TGTGCCAGCAGCCAAGATGCCTATCAGCCCCAGCATTTT
-	TRBV27	-	TRBJ1-6	CASSSRRTSSYNSPLHF	TGTGCCAGCAGTAGTCGCAGGACAAGCTCCTATAATTCACCCCTCCACTTT
-	TRBV9	-	TRBJ1-4	CASSPPDGPHNEKLFF	TGTGCCAGCAGCCCCCCGGACGGTCCGCATAATGAAAAACTGTTTTTT
-	TRBV10-3	-	TRBJ1-6	CAISGRAASDSPLHF	TGTGCCATCAGTGGACGAGCAGCCTCGGATTCACCCCTCCACTTT
-	TRBV15	-	TRBJ2-2	CATSLDYRGTGELFF	TGTGCCACCAGCTTGGACTACCGCGGGACCGGGGAGCTGTTTTTT
TRBD1	TRBV4-1	-	TRBJ1-1	CASSLLTGALNTEAFF	TGCGCCAGCAGCCTGCTGACAGGGGCCCTGAACACTGAAGCTTTCTTT
TRBD2	TRBV3-1/TRBV3-2	-	TRBJ2-5	CASSLRGLAGGTSETQYF	TGTGCCAGCAGCTTGAGAGGACTAGCGGGAGGGACTTCTGAGACCCAGTACTTC
-	TRBV7-7	-	TRBJ2-7	CASSLDRTYEQYF	TGTGCCAGCAGCTTAGACAGAACCTACGAGCAGTACTTC
TRBD1	TRBV18	-	TRBJ1-4	CASSPRAYRGLETNEKLFF	TGTGCCAGCTCACCACGAGCGTACAGGGGGCTGGAGACTAATGAAAAACTGTTTTTT
TRBD2	TRBV7-9	-	TRBJ2-1	CASSPPGLAGVDEQFF	TGTGCCAGCAGCCCGCCGGGACTAGCGGGAGTGGATGAGCAGTTCTTC
-	TRBV21-1	few	TRBJ2-1	CASSKEEQIENYNEQFF	TGTGCCAGCAGCAAAGAGGAGCAAATCGAAAACTACAATGAGCAGTTCTTC
-	TRBV30	-	TRBJ1-1	CAWTTGLNTEAFF	TGTGCCTGGACCACAGGGTTGAACACTGAAGCTTTCTTT
TRBD2	TRBV4-1	-	TRBJ2-2	CASSQGPAGGAGELFF	TGCGCCAGCAGCCAAGGCCCAGCGGGAGGGGCCGGGGAGCTGTTTTTT
TRBD2	TRBV4-2	-	TRBJ2-7	CASSYLMGTSGRRTYEQYF	TGTGCCAGCAGCTACTTGATGGGGACTAGCGGGAGACGAACCTACGAGCAGTACTTC
-	TRBV27	-	TRBJ2-3	CASSGNLRTDTQYF	TGTGCCAGCAGCGGGAACCTGCGCACAGATACGCAGTATTTT
-	TRBV21-1	once	TRBJ2-4	CASRTGIAKNIQYF	TGTGCCAGCAGGACAGGGATAGCCAAAAACATTCAGTACTTC
-	TRBV15	-	TRBJ1-2	CATSGGIAGVRYGYTF	TGTGCCACCAGCGGAGGGATAGCAGGGGTTCGGTATGGCTACACCTTC
TRBD2	TRBV28	-	TRBJ2-7	CASNSPGRNHEQYF	TGTGCCAGCAACTCCCCCGGGAGGAACCACGAGCAGTACTTC
TRBD1	TRBV5-6	-	TRBJ2-1	CASSRDSRYNEQFF	TGTGCCAGCAGCAGGGACAGTCGGTACAATGAGCAGTTCTTC
-	TRBV30	-	TRBJ2-1	CAWRLWRGSYNEQFF	TGTGCCTGGAGATTATGGCGGGGTTCCTACAATGAGCAGTTCTTC
-	TRBV9	-	TRBJ2-6	CASSVATYEPGANVLTF	TGTGCCAGCAGCGTAGCGACGTATGAGCCTGGGGCCAACGTCCTGACTTTC
TRBD2	TRBV9	-	TRBJ2-7	CASSAAGLAAHEQYF	TGTGCCAGCAGCGCCGCGGGACTAGCGGCCCACGAGCAGTACTTC
-	TRBV4-3	-	TRBJ1-4	CASSHRGHNEKLFF	TGCGCCAGCAGCCACCGAGGACATAATGAAAAACTGTTTTTT
-	TRBV30	-	TRBJ2-3	CAWSVVGATDTQYF	TGTGCCTGGAGTGTAGTGGGAGCAACAGATACGCAGTATTTT
-	TRBV29-1	-	TRBJ1-6	CSVGEASPLHF	TGCAGCGTTGGGGAAGCTTCACCCCTCCACTTT
TRBD2	TRBV27	-	TRBJ2-5	CASSLLAGESKTQYF	TGTGCCAGCAGTTTACTAGCGGGAGAGTCGAAGACCCAGTACTTC
TRBD2	TRBV28	-	TRBJ2-7	CASRLSGGSYEQYF	TGTGCCAGCAGACTTAGCGGGGGTTCCTACGAGCAGTACTTC
TRBD2	TRBV19	-	TRBJ2-2	CASSIGLAGVRSGELFF	TGTGCCAGTAGTATAGGGCTAGCGGGAGTTCGGTCCGGGGAGCTGTTTTTT
TRBD1	TRBV7-3	-	TRBJ2-1	CASSPGTGAYNEQFF	TGTGCCAGCAGCCCCGGGACAGGGGCGTACAATGAGCAGTTCTTC
TRBD1	TRBV7-2	-	TRBJ2-1	CASSTRTGGVMDEQFF	TGTGCCAGCAGCACTAGGACAGGGGGCGTCATGGATGAGCAGTTCTTC
TRBD1	TRBV4-3	once	TRBJ1-6	CASSQVGGTGTPLHF	TGCGCCAGCAGCCAAGTCGGGGGGACAGGCACACCCCTCCACTTT
TRBD1	TRBV6-5	-	TRBJ1-1	CASSRRQGNTEAFF	TGTGCCAGCAGCCGTAGACAGGGGAACACTGAAGCTTTCTTT